The TCR beta chain described here comes from a study of blood T cell repertoires in COVID-19. J gave up 4 bases and V 5 bases, and 1 base lay outside the gene matches. Germline V gene sequence: CDR1 SGHNT, CDR2 YENEEA. The CDR3 has 13 residues. The repertoire was sequenced with immunoSEQ multiplex PCR; TCRdb's copy has only in-frame clones and lacks some. This sample yields over 120,000 clones, of which 87% are seen a single time; about 11% belongs to the top ten. The sample consisted of PBMCs or T cells enriched from blood (not recorded which). This clonotype originated in a man in his 60s who had recovered from COVID-19. The V gene is TRBV11-3, the J gene TRBJ2-2; 7 nucleotides align to TRBD1. CDR3 loop: CASSRDSTGELFF. Here the CDR3 DNA reads TGTGCCAGCAGCCGGGACAGCACCGGGGAGCTGTTTTTT.